These 8 T cell receptor beta chains were all obtained from the same sample, sequenced in a study of T cell repertoires in ileal Crohn's disease. The assay was immunoSEQ multiplex PCR, and TCRdb's table has in-frame clones only and misses some. The sample lists 15,000 or so clones, just over 90% occurring once. The source material was ileal tissue. The origin of the receptors is an adult with Crohn's disease.

The gene calls are TRBV5-1 and TRBJ2-2; D gene uncertain. Germline V lookup: CDR1 SGHRS, CDR2 YFSETQ. The V gene lost 7 bases and the J gene lost 0 bases, with 13 bases spanning the gap. The CDR3 spans 15 residues. CDR3 residues: CASGPVNTNTGELFF. The CDR3 region has the DNA TGCGCCAGCGGGCCCGTGAATACGAACACCGGGGAGCTGTTTTTT.

This clone was picked up a small number of times. The V gene is TRBV2, the J gene TRBJ2-5; 7 nucleotides match TRBD1. Germline loops: CDR1 SNHLY, CDR2 FYNNEI. The CDR3 runs 14 residues. Germline trimming cut 2 bases from V and 2 bases from J; bases unmatched to any gene: 2. CDR3 in DNA: TGTGCCAGCAGTGAATCCAGGGGGCAAGAGACCCAGTACTTC. Protein: CASSESRGQETQYF.

This sequence joins TRBV5-1 and TRBJ2-3; 7 positions match TRBD1. Germline values: CDR1 SGHRS, CDR2 YFSETQ. The trim removed 4 bases at V and 1 base at J, leaving 6 bases unmatched. The CDR3 spans 15 residues. The CDR3: CASSKQGSGTDTQYF. In DNA, the CDR3 is TGCGCCAGCAGCAAACAGGGGTCGGGCACAGATACGCAGTATTTT.

This clone was found once. V usage is TRBV5-1 and J usage is TRBJ2-2, with D tentatively TRBD2 (6 bases). There are 18 residues in the CDR3. The germline CDR1 and CDR2 sequences are SGHRS and YFSETQ. Trimming took 7 bases from V and 4 from J, leaving 26 bases between them. This chain's CDR3 is CASSPLGGRQRGTGELFF. For the CDR3, the DNA is TGCGCCAGCTCTCCCCTCGGGGGACGCCAAAGGGGCACCGGGGAGCTGTTTTTT.

The chain joins TRBV7-6 to TRBJ2-2; D perhaps matches TRBD1 (5 bases). CDR1 and CDR2 from the germline V gene are SGHVS and FNYEAQ. CDR3 length: 15 amino acids. Trimming shortened V by 5 bases and J by 2 bases, and 12 bases separated the two germline ends. The CDR3 nucleotides read TGTGCCAGCAGCGCACGCAGGGTAAACACCGGGGAGCTGTTTTTT. This translates into CASSARRVNTGELFF.

This sequence joins TRBV9 and TRBJ1-1, with TRBD1 identical over 11 bases. After removal of 4 bases from V and 5 bases from J, the junction contained 7 bases not matched to a gene. This CDR3 is built from 15 residues. The V gene's germline CDR1 is SGDLS and CDR2 YYNGEE. DNA for the CDR3: TGTGCCAGCAGCCTGGGGACAGGGGGTGATACTGAAGCTTTCTTT. This sequence encodes CASSLGTGGDTEAFF.

V is TRBV2 and J is TRBJ1-2; possible D gene TRBD1, 5 bases. The CDR3 runs to 15 residues. Trimming left V 3 bases short and J 1 base short, with 12 bases between. Per germline, CDR1 SNHLY and CDR2 FYNNEI. Here the CDR3 DNA reads TGTGCCAGCAGTGACTTCAGGGCCGTTAACTATGGCTACACCTTC. Encoded protein: CASSDFRAVNYGYTF.

This chain uses TRBV6-5 with TRBJ1-2; D unresolved. V lost 7 bases, J lost 1 base, and 16 bases lay in between. Germline CDR1 MNHEY, CDR2 SVGAGI. This CDR3 contains 15 residues. CDR3 DNA: TGTGCCAGCATGCCCTCAGGCGGGTTTAACTATGGCTACACCTTC. Its protein is CASMPSGGFNYGYTF.